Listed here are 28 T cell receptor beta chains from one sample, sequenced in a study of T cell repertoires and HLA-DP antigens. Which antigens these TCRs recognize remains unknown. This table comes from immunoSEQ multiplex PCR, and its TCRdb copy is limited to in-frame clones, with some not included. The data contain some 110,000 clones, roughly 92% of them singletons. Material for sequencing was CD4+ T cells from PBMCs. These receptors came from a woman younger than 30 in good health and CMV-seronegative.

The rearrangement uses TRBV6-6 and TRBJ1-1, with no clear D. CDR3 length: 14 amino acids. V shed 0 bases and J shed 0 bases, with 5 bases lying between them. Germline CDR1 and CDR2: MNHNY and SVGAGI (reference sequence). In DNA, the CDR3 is TGTGCCAGCAGTTACTCCGAGATGAACACTGAAGCTTTCTTT. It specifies CASSYSEMNTEAFF.

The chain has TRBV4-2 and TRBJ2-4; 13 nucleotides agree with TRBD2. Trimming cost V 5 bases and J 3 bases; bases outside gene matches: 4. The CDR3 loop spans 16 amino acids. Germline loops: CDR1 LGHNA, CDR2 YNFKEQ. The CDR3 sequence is CASSTRTSGSKNIQYF. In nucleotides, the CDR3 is TGTGCCAGCAGCACCCGGACTAGCGGGAGCAAAAACATTCAGTACTTC.

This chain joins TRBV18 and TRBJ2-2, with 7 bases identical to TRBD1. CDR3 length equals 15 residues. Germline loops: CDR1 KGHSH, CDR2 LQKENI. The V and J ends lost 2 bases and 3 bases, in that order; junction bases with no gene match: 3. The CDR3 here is CASSPGTAHTGELFF. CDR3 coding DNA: TGTGCCAGCTCACCAGGGACAGCCCACACCGGGGAGCTGTTTTTT. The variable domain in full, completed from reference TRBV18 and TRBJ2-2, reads NAGVMQNPRHLVRRRGQEARLRCSPMKGHSHVYWYRQLPEEGLKFMVYLQKENIIDESGMPKERFSAEFPKEGPSILRIQQVVRGDSAAYFCASSPGTAHTGELFFGEGSRLTVL.

For the CDR3, the DNA is TGCGCCAGCAGCCAATCGAGTTTAGCGGTTAGCTCCTACAATGAGCAGTTCTTC. Translated: CASSQSSLAVSSYNEQFF. The gene calls are TRBV4-1 and TRBJ2-1; weak D call: TRBD2 (6 bases). In germline, CDR1 is MGHRA, CDR2 YSYEKL. The CDR3 spans 18 residues. V dropped 2 bases and J dropped 0 bases, with 17 bases sitting between them.

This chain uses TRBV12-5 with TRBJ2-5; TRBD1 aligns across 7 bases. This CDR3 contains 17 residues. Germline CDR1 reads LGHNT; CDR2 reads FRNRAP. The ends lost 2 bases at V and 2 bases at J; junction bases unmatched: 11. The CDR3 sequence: CASGLTTGWTGQETQYF. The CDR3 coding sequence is TGTGCTAGTGGTTTGACCACTGGGTGGACAGGACAAGAGACCCAGTACTTC. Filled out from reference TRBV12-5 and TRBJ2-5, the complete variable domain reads DARVTQTPRHKVTEMGQEVTMRCQPILGHNTVFWYRQTMMQGLELLAYFRNRAPLDDSGMPKDRFSAEMPDATLATLKIQPSEPRDSAVYFCASGLTTGWTGQETQYFGPGTRLLVL.

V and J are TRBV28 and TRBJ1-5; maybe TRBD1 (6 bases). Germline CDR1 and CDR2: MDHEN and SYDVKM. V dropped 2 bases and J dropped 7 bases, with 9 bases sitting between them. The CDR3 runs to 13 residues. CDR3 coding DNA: TGTGCCAGCAGTTTAAACAGGGACCAGCCCCAGCATTTT. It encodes CASSLNRDQPQHF.

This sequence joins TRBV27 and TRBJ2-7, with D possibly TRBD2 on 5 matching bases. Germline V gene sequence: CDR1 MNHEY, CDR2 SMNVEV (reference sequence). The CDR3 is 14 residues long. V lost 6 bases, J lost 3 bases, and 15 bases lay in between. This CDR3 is CASSRVPSSYEQYV. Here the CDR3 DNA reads TGTGCCAGCAGCCGGGTCCCTAGCAGCTACGAGCAGTACGTC.

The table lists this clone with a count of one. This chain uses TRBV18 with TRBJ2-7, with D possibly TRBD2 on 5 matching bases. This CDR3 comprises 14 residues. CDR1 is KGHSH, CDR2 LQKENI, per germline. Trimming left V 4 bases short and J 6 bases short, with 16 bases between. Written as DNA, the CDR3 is TGTGCCAGCTCACATCTTCCGAACGGGGTCGAGCAGTACGTC. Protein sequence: CASSHLPNGVEQYV.

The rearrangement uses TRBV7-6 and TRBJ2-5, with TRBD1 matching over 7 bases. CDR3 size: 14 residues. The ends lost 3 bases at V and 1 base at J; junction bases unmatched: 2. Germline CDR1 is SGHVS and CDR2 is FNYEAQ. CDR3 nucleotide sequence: TGTGCCAGCAGCTTTTGGACAGGCCAAGAGACCCAGTACTTC. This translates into CASSFWTGQETQYF.

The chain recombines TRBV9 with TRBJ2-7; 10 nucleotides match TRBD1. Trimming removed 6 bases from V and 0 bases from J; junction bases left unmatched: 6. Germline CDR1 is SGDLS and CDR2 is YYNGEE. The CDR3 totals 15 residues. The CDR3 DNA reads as TGTGCCAGCAAAACTGGGACAGGGGTCTCCTACGAGCAGTACGTC. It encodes CASKTGTGVSYEQYV.

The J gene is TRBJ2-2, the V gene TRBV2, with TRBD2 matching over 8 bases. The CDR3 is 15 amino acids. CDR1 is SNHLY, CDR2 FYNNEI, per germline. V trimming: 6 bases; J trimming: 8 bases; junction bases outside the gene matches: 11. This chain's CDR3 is CASRGLAGDIGELFF. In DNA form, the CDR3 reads TGTGCCAGCAGGGGCCTAGCGGGTGACATAGGGGAGCTGTTTTTT. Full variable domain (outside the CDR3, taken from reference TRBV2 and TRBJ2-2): EPEVTQTPSHQVTQMGQEVILRCVPISNHLYFYWYRQILGQKVEFLVSFYNNEISEKSEIFDDQFSVERPDGSNFTLKIRSTKLEDSAMYFCASRGLAGDIGELFFGEGSRLTVL.

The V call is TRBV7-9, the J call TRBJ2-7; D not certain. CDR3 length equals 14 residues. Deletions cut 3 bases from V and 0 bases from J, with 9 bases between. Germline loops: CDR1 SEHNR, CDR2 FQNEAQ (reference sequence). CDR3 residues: CASSFGGTSYEQYV. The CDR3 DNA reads TGTGCCAGCAGCTTCGGTGGCACCTCCTACGAGCAGTACGTC.

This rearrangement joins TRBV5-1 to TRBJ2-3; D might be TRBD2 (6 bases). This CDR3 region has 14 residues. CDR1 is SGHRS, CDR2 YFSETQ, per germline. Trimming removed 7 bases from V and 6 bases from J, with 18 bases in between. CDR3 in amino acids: CASVIDPSVDTQYF. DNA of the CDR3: TGCGCCAGCGTCATAGACCCTAGCGTCGATACGCAGTATTTT.

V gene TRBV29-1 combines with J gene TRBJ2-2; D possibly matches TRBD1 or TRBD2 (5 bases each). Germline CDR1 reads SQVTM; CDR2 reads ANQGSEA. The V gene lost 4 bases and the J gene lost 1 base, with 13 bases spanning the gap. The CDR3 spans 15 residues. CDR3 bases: TGCAGCGTTGCACCCTTTGGGGGGAACACCGGGGAGCTGTTTTTT. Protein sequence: CSVAPFGGNTGELFF.

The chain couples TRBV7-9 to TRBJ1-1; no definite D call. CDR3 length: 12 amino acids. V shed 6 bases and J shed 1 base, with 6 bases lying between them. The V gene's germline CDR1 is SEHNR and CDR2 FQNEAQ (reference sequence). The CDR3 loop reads CASSGWNTEAFF. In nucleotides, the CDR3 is TGTGCCAGCAGTGGGTGGAACACTGAAGCTTTCTTT.

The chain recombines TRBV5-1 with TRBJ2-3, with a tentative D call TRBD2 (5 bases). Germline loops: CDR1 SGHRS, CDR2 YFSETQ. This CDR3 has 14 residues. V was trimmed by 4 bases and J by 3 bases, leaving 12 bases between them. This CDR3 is CASSPGPGTDTQYF. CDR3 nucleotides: TGCGCCAGCAGCCCCGGACCGGGGACAGATACGCAGTATTTT. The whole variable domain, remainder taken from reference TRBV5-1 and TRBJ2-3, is KAGVTQTPRYLIKTRGQQVTLSCSPISGHRSVSWYQQTPGQGLQFLFEYFSETQRNKGNFPGRFSGRQFSNSRSEMNVSTLELGDSALYLCASSPGPGTDTQYFGPGTRLTVL.

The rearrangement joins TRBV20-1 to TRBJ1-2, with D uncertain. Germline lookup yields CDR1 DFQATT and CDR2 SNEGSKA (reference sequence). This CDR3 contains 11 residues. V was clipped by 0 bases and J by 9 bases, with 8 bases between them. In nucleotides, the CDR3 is TGCAGTGCTAGAGATTTCGGAAGCTACACCTTC. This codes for CSARDFGSYTF.

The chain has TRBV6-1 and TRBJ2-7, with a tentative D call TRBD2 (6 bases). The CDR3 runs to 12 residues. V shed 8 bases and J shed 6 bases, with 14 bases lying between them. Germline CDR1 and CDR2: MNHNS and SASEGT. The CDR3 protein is CASGTGGVEQYF. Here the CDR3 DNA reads TGTGCCAGCGGGACTGGCGGGGTCGAGCAGTACTTC.

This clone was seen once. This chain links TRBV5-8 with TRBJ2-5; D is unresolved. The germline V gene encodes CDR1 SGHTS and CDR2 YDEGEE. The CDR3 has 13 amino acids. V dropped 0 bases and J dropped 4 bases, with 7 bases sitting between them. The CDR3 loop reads CASSLGLAETQYF. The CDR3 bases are TGTGCCAGCAGCTTGGGGCTTGCAGAGACCCAGTACTTC.

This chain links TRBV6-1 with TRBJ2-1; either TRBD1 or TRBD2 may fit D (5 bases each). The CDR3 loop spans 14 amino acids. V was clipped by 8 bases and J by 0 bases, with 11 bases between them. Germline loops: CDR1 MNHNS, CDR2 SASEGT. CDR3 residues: CASAWDRSYNEQFF. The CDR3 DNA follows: TGTGCCAGCGCCTGGGACCGCTCCTACAATGAGCAGTTCTTC.

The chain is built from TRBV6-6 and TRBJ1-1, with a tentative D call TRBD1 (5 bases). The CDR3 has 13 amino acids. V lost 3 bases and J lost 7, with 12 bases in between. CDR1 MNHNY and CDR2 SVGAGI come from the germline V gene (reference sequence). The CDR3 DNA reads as TGTGCCAGCAGTTATGGGCAGGGATATGAAGCTTTCTTT. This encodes CASSYGQGYEAFF.

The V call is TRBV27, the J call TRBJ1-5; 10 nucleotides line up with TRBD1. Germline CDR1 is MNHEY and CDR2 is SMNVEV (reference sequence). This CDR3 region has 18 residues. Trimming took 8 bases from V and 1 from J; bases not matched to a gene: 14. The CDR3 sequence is CASPHGTGAPNSNQPQHF. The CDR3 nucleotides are TGTGCCAGCCCACACGGGACAGGGGCCCCGAACAGCAATCAGCCCCAGCATTTT.

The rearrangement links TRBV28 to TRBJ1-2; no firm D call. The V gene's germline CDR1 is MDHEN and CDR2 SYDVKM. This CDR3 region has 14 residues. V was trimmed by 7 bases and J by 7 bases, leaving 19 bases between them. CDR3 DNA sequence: TGTGCCAGCATCGAGGGAAGCAAAGTCTCTGGCTACACCTTC. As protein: CASIEGSKVSGYTF.

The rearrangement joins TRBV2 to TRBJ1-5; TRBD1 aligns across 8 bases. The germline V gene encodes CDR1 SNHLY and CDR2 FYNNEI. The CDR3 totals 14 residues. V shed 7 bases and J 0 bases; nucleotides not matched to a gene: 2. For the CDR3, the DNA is TGTGCCAGCAAAACAGGGGGTAGCAATCAGCCCCAGCATTTT. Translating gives CASKTGGSNQPQHF.

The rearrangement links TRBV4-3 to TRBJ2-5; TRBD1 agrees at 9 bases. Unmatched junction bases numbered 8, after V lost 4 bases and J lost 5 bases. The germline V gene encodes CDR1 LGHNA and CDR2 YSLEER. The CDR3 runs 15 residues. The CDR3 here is CASSRIQGAGETQYF. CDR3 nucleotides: TGCGCCAGCAGCCGAATACAGGGGGCCGGTGAGACCCAGTACTTC.

The CDR3 region is CASSAKHLTEAFF. The CDR3 bases are TGTGCCAGCAGTGCAAAACACCTCACTGAAGCTTTCTTT. The chain is built from TRBV6-1 and TRBJ1-1; unclear D gene. Looked up from germline, CDR1 is MNHNS and CDR2 is SASEGT. V was pared by 4 bases and J by 4 bases, with 10 bases between. This CDR3 is 13 amino acids long.

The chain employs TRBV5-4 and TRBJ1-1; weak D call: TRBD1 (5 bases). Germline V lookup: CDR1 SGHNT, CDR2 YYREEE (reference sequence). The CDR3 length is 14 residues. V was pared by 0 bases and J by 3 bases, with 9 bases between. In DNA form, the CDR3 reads TGTGCCAGCAGCTTGGTTGTGGGGGACACTGAAGCTTTCTTT. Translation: CASSLVVGDTEAFF.

CDR3 DNA: TGTGCCATCTCGTCCCGACGGGGGCGGAACACCGGGGAGCTGTTTTTT. Translated: CAISSRRGRNTGELFF. V is TRBV28 and J is TRBJ2-2; either TRBD1 or TRBD2 may fit D (6 bases each). V was shortened by 10 bases and J by 1 base, with 19 bases between the two germline ends. This CDR3 contains 16 residues. The germline gives CDR1 MDHEN, CDR2 SYDVKM.